This TCR beta chain was sequenced in a study of T cell responses to AZD1222 COVID-19 vaccine. TCRdb keeps only in-frame clones here, not all; method: immunoSEQ multiplex PCR. The repertoire holds tens of thousands of clones, with 80% to 85% as singletons. On this clone itself: Its specificity is unknown.

Looked up from germline, CDR1 is GTSNPN and CDR2 is SVGIG (reference sequence). Trimming took off 5 bases at V and 3 bases at J, with 11 bases between the two ends. The CDR3 totals 13 residues. Study-wide points: Rises in breadth and depth of Spike-specific TCRs came after two AZD1222 doses.

Here the sequenced sample was peripheral blood, taken on day 0 of AZD1222 vaccination. This clonotype was sampled from an adult in good health. The chain is built from TRBV30 and TRBJ1-5; D unresolved. The chain's CDR3 is CAWADGFNQPQHF. The CDR3 DNA is TGTGCCTGGGCGGACGGCTTCAATCAGCCCCAGCATTTT.